This T cell receptor beta chain was captured by sequencing in a study of PD-1 blockade in classical Hodgkin lymphoma. Whole-study findings and limits: Prior therapy or disease activity may underlie the repertoire differences, whose causes remain undefined.

Note on this clone: Its matching antigen is unknown.

Indicated time point: cycle 4 day 1 (C4D1), after six to seven weeks of nivolumab. In every patient, relapse followed autologous stem cell transplantation, while exposure to brentuximab vedotin differed. The method was immunoSEQ multiplex PCR; TCRdb's version includes in-frame clones alone and lacks a portion of them. Here the sample spans approximately 84,000 clones, approximately 83% being singletons. The CDR3 spans 13 residues. With 7 bases removed from V and 6 bases from J, the gap between germline ends came to 12 bases. CDR1 is MGHDK, CDR2 SYGVNS, per germline. This receptor was taken from a human donor with classical Hodgkin lymphoma. The rearrangement links TRBV25-1 to TRBJ2-2; perhaps TRBD2 as D (6 bases). The sequences come from peripheral blood mononuclear cells (PBMCs), collected before the fourth cycle of nivolumab. In nucleotides, the CDR3 is TGTGCCAGCACGGAGGGAAATTCCGGGGAGCTGTTTTTT. Encoded protein: CASTEGNSGELFF.